Sequencing of this T cell receptor beta chain was carried out in a study of CD8 T cells in ankylosing spondylitis. Findings and caveats of the study: Both synovial fluid and blood in reactive arthritis had previously been reported to carry some motif variants. Disease-associated clones were CD8+ and fairly uncommon in peripheral blood. A TCR beta motif made of under 10 highly homologous variants seemed typical of ankylosing spondylitis blood.

Looked up from germline, CDR1 is SNHLY and CDR2 is FYNNEI. The CDR3 totals 14 residues. Trimming stripped 7 bases from V and 6 bases from J, with 16 bases between. Quantitative 5'-RACE with molecular barcodes produced the TCR beta libraries. One entry per CDR3 protein results from TCRdb running MiXCR on the 5' RACE reads. The sample consists of 250,000 to 300,000 distinct CDR3 sequences, over 15% of them appearing once. About this clonotype: The target antigen is unknown.

The genes are TRBV2 and TRBJ2-1; tentative D call: TRBD1 (6 bases). The clonotype originates from a male donor with ankylosing spondylitis or in good health (not recorded which). What was sequenced was blood, either unsorted or a sorted T cell fraction (not recorded which). CDR3 coding DNA: TGTGCCAGCAATGGACAGTCCCCTACCAATGAGCAGTTCTTC. Translated, it gives CASNGQSPTNEQFF.